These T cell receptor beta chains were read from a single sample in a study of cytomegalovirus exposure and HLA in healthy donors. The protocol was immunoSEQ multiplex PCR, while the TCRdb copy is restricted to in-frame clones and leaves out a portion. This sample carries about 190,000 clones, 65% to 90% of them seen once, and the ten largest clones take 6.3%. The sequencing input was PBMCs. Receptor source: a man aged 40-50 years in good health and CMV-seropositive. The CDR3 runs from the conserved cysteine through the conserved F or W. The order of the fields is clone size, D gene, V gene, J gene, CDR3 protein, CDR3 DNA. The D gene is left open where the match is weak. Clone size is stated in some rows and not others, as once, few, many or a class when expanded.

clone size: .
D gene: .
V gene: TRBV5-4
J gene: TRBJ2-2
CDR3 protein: CASSLGGGAGELFF
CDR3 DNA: TGTGCCAGCAGCTTGGGGGGCGGGGCCGGGGAGCTGTTTTTT

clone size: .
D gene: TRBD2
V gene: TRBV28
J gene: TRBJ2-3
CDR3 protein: CASRPRAGEGDTQYF
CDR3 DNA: TGTGCCAGCAGGCCTCGGGCGGGGGAAGGAGATACGCAGTATTTT

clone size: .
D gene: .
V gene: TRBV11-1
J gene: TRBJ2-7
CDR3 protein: CASSPRSRFPLYEQYF
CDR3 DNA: TGTGCCAGCAGCCCACGGTCCCGGTTCCCTCTCTACGAGCAGTACTTC

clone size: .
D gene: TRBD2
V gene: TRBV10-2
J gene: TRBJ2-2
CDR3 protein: CASSTSGGTGELFF
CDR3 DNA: TGCGCCAGCTCCACTAGCGGGGGGACCGGGGAGCTGTTTTTT

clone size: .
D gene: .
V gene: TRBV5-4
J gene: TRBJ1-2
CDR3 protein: CASSLDRGWGYTF
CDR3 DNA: TGTGCCAGCAGCTTGGATAGGGGCTGGGGCTACACCTTC

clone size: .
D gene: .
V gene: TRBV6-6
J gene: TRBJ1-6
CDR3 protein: CASSYSPGSPLHF
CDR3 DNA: TGTGCCAGCAGTTATTCCCCCGGGTCACCCCTCCACTTT

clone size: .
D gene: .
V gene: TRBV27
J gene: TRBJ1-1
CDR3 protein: CASSLLGGRRTEAFF
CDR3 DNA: TGTGCCAGCAGTTTGCTTGGGGGCAGGAGGACTGAAGCTTTCTTT

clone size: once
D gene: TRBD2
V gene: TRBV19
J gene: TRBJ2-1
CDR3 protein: CASGVAGGPYNEQFF
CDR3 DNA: TGTGCCAGTGGGGTAGCGGGGGGACCGTACAATGAGCAGTTCTTC

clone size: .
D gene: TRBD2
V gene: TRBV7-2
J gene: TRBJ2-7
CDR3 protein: CASSSGLAAYEQYF
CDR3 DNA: TGTGCCAGCAGCTCTGGACTAGCGGCTTACGAGCAGTACTTC

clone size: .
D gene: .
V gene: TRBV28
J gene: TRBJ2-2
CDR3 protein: CASNPPGPGVRTGELFF
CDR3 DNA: TGTGCCAGCAACCCTCCGGGGCCGGGGGTTCGTACCGGGGAGCTGTTTTTT

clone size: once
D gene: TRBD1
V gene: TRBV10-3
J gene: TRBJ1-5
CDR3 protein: CAISKGQPNQPQHF
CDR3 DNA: TGTGCCATCAGCAAGGGACAGCCGAATCAGCCCCAGCATTTT

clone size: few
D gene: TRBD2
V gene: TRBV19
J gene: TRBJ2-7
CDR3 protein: CASSIEAGGPYEQYF
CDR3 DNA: TGTGCCAGTAGTATAGAGGCGGGGGGCCCCTACGAGCAGTACTTC

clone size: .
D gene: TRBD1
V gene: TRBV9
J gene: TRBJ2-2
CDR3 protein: CASSVAKGGDRDTGELFF
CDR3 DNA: TGTGCCAGCAGCGTCGCAAAAGGGGGGGACAGGGACACCGGGGAGCTGTTTTTT

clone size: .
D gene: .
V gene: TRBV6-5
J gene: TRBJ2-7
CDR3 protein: CASSLGYEQYF
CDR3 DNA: TGTGCCAGCAGTCTCGGCTACGAGCAGTACTTC

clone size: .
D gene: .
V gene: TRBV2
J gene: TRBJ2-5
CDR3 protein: CASRGTPPSQTQYF
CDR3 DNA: TGTGCCAGCAGGGGGACACCGCCTAGTCAGACCCAGTACTTC

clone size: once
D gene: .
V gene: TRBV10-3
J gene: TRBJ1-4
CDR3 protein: CAISDPDKGIFF
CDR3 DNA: TGTGCCATCAGTGATCCGGACAAGGGCATATTTTTT

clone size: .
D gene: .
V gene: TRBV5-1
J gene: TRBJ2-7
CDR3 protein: CASSPGDKPYEQYF
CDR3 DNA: TGCGCCAGCAGCCCCGGGGACAAGCCCTACGAGCAGTACTTC

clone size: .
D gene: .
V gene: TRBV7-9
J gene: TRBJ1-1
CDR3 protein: CSSSRGLTEAFF
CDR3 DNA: TGTTCCAGCTCCAGGGGCCTCACTGAAGCTTTCTTT

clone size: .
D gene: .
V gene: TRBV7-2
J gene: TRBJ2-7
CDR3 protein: CASSATGSEQYF
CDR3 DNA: TGTGCCAGCAGCGCCACAGGTTCCGAGCAGTACTTC

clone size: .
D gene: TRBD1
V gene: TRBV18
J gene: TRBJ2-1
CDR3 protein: CASSPGTGGYNEQFF
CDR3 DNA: TGTGCCAGCTCACCAGGGACAGGGGGCTACAATGAGCAGTTCTTC

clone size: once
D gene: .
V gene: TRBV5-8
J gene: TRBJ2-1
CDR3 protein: CASSYAPGPGNEQFF
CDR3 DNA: TGTGCCAGCAGCTACGCCCCTGGGCCGGGGAATGAGCAGTTCTTC

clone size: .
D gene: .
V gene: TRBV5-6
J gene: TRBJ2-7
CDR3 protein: CASSSTAISYEQYF
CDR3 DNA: TGTGCCAGCAGCTCGACAGCAATCTCCTACGAGCAGTACTTC

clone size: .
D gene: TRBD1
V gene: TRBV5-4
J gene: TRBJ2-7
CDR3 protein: CASSRTGDYEQYF
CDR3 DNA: TGTGCCAGCAGTAGGACAGGGGATTACGAGCAGTACTTC

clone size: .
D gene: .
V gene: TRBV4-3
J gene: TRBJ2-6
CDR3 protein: CASSQVRQGSAGANVLTF
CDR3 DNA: TGCGCCAGCAGCCAAGTACGTCAGGGTTCTGCTGGGGCCAACGTCCTGACTTTC

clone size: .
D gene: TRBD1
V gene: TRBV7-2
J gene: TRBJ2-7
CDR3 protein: CASGRTGQGDYEQYF
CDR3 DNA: TGTGCCAGCGGACGGACGGGACAGGGAGACTACGAGCAGTACTTC

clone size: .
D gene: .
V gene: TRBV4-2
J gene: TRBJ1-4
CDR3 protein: CASSQDGGGEKLFF
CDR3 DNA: TGTGCCAGCAGCCAAGATGGGGGGGGCGAAAAACTGTTTTTT

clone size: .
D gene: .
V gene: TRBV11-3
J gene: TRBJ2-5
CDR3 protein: CASSLARDQETQYF
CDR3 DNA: TGTGCCAGCAGCTTAGCCAGGGATCAAGAGACCCAGTACTTC

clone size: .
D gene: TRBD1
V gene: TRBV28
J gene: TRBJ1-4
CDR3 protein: CASMDRINEKLFF
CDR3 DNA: TGTGCCAGTATGGACAGGATTAATGAAAAACTGTTTTTT

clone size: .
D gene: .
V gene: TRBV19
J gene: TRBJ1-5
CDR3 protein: CASSPLPGHLSNQPQHF
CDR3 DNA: TGTGCCAGTAGTCCGTTACCGGGACACCTTAGCAATCAGCCCCAGCATTTT

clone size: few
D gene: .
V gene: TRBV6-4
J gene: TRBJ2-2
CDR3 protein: CASSALGNTGELFF
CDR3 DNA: TGTGCCAGCAGTGCCCTAGGCAACACCGGGGAGCTGTTTTTT

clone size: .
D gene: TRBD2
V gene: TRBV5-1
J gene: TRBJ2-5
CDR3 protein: CASSPGLAGGLWETQYF
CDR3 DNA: TGCGCCAGCAGCCCCGGACTAGCGGGGGGGCTGTGGGAGACCCAGTACTTC

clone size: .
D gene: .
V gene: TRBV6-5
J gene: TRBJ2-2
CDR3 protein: CASTQGGNTGELFF
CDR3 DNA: TGTGCCAGCACCCAGGGGGGAAACACCGGGGAGCTGTTTTTT

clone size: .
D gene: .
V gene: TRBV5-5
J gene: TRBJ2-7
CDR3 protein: CASSLGGTLSYEQYF
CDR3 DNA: TGTGCCAGCAGCTTGGGCGGGACCCTTTCCTACGAGCAGTACTTC

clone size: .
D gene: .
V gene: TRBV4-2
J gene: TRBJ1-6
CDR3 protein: CASRFQGTYNSPLHF
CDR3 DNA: TGTGCCAGCAGATTCCAGGGGACCTATAATTCACCCCTCCACTTT

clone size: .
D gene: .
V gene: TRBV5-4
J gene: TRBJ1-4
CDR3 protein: CASSLDRFATNEKLFF
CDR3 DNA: TGTGCCAGCAGTCTCGACAGATTTGCAACTAATGAAAAACTGTTTTTT

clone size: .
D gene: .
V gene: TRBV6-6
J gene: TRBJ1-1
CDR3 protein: CASSSDSNTEAFF
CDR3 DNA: TGTGCCAGCAGTTCCGACAGTAACACTGAAGCTTTCTTT

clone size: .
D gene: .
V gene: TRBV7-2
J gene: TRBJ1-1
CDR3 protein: CASSRGGNTEAFF
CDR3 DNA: TGTGCCAGCAGCAGGGGGGGAAACACTGAAGCTTTCTTT

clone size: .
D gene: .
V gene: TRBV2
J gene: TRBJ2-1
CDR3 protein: CASSEGLREQFF
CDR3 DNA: TGTGCCAGCAGTGAGGGCTTAAGGGAGCAGTTCTTC

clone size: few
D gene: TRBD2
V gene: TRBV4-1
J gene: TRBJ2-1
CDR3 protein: CASSQDLVAGSYNEQFF
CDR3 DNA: TGCGCCAGCAGCCAAGATCTGGTAGCGGGGTCCTACAATGAGCAGTTCTTC

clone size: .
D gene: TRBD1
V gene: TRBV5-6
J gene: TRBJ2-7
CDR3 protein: CASSFGTGPYEQYF
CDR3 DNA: TGTGCCAGCAGCTTCGGGACAGGCCCCTACGAGCAGTACTTC

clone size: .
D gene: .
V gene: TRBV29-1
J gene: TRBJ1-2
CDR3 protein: CSVEKMAGLYGYTF
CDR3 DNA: TGCAGCGTTGAGAAAATGGCGGGCCTCTATGGCTACACCTTC

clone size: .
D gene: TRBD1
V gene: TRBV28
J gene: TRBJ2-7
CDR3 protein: CASSLFRFGTGTNEQYF
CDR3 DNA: TGTGCCAGCAGTTTATTTCGCTTTGGGACAGGGACCAACGAGCAGTACTTC

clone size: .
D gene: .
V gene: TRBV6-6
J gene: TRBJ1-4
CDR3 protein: CASSYGAGGEKLFF
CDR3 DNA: TGTGCCAGCAGTTATGGGGCGGGGGGTGAAAAACTGTTTTTT

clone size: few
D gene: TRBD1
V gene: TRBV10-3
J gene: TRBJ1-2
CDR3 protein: CAISEDRAYGYTF
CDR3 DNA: TGTGCCATCAGTGAGGACAGGGCCTATGGCTACACCTTC

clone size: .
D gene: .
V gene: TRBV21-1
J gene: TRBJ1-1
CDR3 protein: CASSPRTGGQNTEAFF
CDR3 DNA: TGTGCCAGCAGCCCTCGGACAGGGGGACAGAACACTGAAGCTTTCTTT

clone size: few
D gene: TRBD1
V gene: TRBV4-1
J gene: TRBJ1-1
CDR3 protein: CASSPRQGHTEAFF
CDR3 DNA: TGCGCCAGCAGCCCTCGACAGGGCCACACTGAAGCTTTCTTT